This entry describes one T cell receptor beta chain. Its antigen is unknown. Only in-frame clones appear in the TCRdb table, and some are missing; sequencing was by immunoSEQ multiplex PCR. The sample carries roughly 100,000 clones, 75% to 90% recorded once. This entry comes from a study of radiotherapy plus CTLA-4 blockade in lung cancer. Study-wide background: Objective responses were documented in about 19% of patients, with disease control in approximately 31%.

Regarding the study as a whole: Radiotherapy with ipilimumab was followed by blood expansion of tumor-derived clones.

The CDR3 spans 17 residues. The chain links TRBV21-1 to TRBJ2-1; TRBD1 is the table's D call, not checked against the DNA. TRBV21-1 is annotated as a pseudogene. The material was peripheral blood, obtained from a patient treated with radiotherapy plus ipilimumab. This TCR came from a human donor with non-small cell lung cancer who had a partial response to radiotherapy plus ipilimumab. In DNA form, the CDR3 reads TGTGCCAGCAGCAAAGTGCCCCTACAGGGGGACTACAATGAGCAGTTCTTC. Residues: CASSKVPLQGDYNEQFF.